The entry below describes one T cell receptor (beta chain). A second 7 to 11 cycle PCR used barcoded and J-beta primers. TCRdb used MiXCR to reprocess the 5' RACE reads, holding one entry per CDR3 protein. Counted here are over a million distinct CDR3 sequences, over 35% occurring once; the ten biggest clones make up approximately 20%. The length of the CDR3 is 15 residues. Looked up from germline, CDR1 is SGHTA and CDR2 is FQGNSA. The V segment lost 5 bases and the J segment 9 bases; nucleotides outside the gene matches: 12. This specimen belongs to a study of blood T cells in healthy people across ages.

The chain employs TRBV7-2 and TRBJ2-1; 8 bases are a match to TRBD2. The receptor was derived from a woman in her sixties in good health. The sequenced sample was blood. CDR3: CASSRLAGKGTEQFF. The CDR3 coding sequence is TGTGCCAGCAGCCGTCTAGCGGGTAAAGGTACTGAGCAGTTCTTC.